These 10 T cell receptor beta chains were sequenced from one sample in a study of PD-1 blockade in classical Hodgkin lymphoma. TCRdb keeps only in-frame clones here, not all; method: immunoSEQ multiplex PCR. The data contain about 30,000 clones, roughly nine tenths of them singletons. The time point is: cycle 4 day 1 (C4D1), after 5 to 7 weeks of nivolumab. All the patients suffered relapse after autologous stem cell transplantation, and brentuximab vedotin exposure differed. Researchers report purifying CD4+ T cells from thawed PBMCs by magnetic negative selection. The material was CD4+ T cells from blood, obtained before the fourth cycle of nivolumab. Receptor source: a human donor with classical Hodgkin lymphoma.

V usage is TRBV9 and J usage is TRBJ2-1; no reliable D call. The germline V gene has CDR1 SGDLS and CDR2 YYNGEE. The CDR3 spans 17 residues. V was trimmed by 0 bases and J by 5 bases, leaving 18 bases between them. CDR3 nucleotide sequence: TGTGCCAGCAGCGTAGGAGGTTGGTACGGGCCTAACAATGAGCAGTTCTTC. Translation: CASSVGGWYGPNNEQFF.

The J gene is TRBJ1-5, the V gene TRBV5-1; D gene uncertain. V was shortened by 2 bases and J by 1 base, with 16 bases between the two germline ends. The CDR3 spans 17 residues. From germline, CDR1 is SGHRS and CDR2 YFSETQ. The CDR3 sequence: CASSLGGSVESNQPQHF. CDR3 sequence (DNA): TGCGCCAGCAGCTTAGGCGGTTCGGTGGAAAGCAATCAGCCCCAGCATTTT.

The chain uses TRBV28 and TRBJ1-6; no clear D gene. The CDR3 runs 14 residues. The germline gives CDR1 MDHEN, CDR2 SYDVKM. V gave up 2 bases and J gave up 15 bases, with 17 bases separating them. In nucleotides, the CDR3 is TGTGCCAGCAGTTTAAATGGGTGGCAACCAGTCCTCCACTTT. Translating it yields CASSLNGWQPVLHF.

The rearrangement links TRBV18 to TRBJ2-3; the D is unclear. Per the germline V gene, CDR1 is KGHSH and CDR2 is LQKENI. V was clipped by 0 bases and J by 4 bases, with 29 bases between them. There are 21 residues in the CDR3. The CDR3 DNA follows: TGTGCCAGCTCACCACCGGTGATCGTTCATGTTTGGGTTTGTTGGGCAGATACGCAGTATTTT. Amino acids: CASSPPVIVHVWVCWADTQYF.

The V gene is TRBV27, the J gene TRBJ2-7; no clear D gene. Germline assignment: CDR1 MNHEY and CDR2 SMNVEV (reference sequence). This CDR3 contains 17 residues. V was shortened by 6 bases and J by 3 bases, with 24 bases between the two germline ends. CDR3 DNA sequence: TGTGCCAGCAGGGTGCCTGGGCTATCGAACAGAGGCTACGAGCAGTACTTC. As protein: CASRVPGLSNRGYEQYF.

This sequence joins TRBV27 and TRBJ2-2; TRBD1 or TRBD2 may be the D gene (5 bases each). Germline CDR1 reads MNHEY; CDR2 reads SMNVEV (reference sequence). This CDR3 has 16 residues. V lost 3 bases, J lost 3 bases, and 14 bases lay in between. Here the CDR3 DNA reads TGTGCCAGCAGTTTTCGGGGCAGGGTTTACACCGGGGAGCTGTTTTTT. This codes for CASSFRGRVYTGELFF.

The chain combines TRBV18 with TRBJ2-2; 7 bases are a match to TRBD2. Looked up from germline, CDR1 is KGHSH and CDR2 is LQKENI. CDR3 length equals 15 residues. The J segment lost 6 bases and the V segment lost 5 bases, leaving 9 bases of the junction unmatched. DNA for the CDR3: TGTGCCAGCTCATGGCGGGAGAGCGAATCCGGGGAGCTGTTTTTT. Its protein is CASSWRESESGELFF.

J is TRBJ2-3 and V is TRBV7-8; a weak D match, TRBD1 (6 bases). V was shortened by 6 bases and J by 0 bases, with 13 bases between the two germline ends. From germline, CDR1 is SGHVS and CDR2 FQNEAQ. The CDR3 runs to 15 residues. The CDR3 coding sequence is TGTGCCAGCAGACGAGACAGGCTTAGCACAGATACGCAGTATTTT. Protein: CASRRDRLSTDTQYF.

This chain links TRBV10-1 with TRBJ2-1, with 11 bases aligning to TRBD2. The germline V gene has CDR1 WNHNN and CDR2 SYGVQD (reference sequence). The CDR3 runs to 16 residues. Trimming at V came to 2 bases and at J to 7 bases, leaving 7 bases not matched to a gene. CDR3 sequence: CASSEGGASGRNEQFF. CDR3 bases: TGCGCCAGCAGTGAGGGGGGGGCTAGCGGGAGGAATGAGCAGTTCTTC.

The chain carries TRBV18 and TRBJ1-4; D perhaps matches TRBD1 (6 bases). Trimming removed 1 base from V and 7 bases from J, with 13 bases in between. The CDR3 is 15 residues long. Germline V lookup: CDR1 KGHSH, CDR2 LQKENI. The DNA of the CDR3 is TGTGCCAGCTCACCACGGGAGGACAGCGGTGAAAAACTGTTTTTT. Its translation is CASSPREDSGEKLFF.